This T cell receptor beta chain appears in the sequencing data of a study of PD-L1 blockade in urothelial cancer. The overall study: Blood was tested 3 weeks (second dose) and 6 weeks into treatment. Broader study findings: Better survival was predicted by below-median pretreatment blood TCR clonality.

Between 1 and 8 samples per patient were obtained, pretreatment and on-treatment. Remarks on this clone: Its antigen remains unknown.

Synthetic analogs of TCR templates were spiked into every PCR. The protocol was immunoSEQ multiplex PCR, while the TCRdb copy is restricted to in-frame clones and leaves out a portion. The profile shows 35,000 to 45,000 clones, 70% to 90% of them singletons. The source was PBMCs, collected around atezolizumab (anti-PD-L1) treatment. The clonotype comes from a woman aged 55 to 70 with urothelial cancer.

The CDR3 coding sequence is TGCGCCAGCAGCCAATTTAGGGGACACGTCTACGAGCAGTACTTC. Translating it yields CASSQFRGHVYEQYF. The rearrangement joins TRBV4-3 to TRBJ2-7; D might be TRBD1 (6 bases). There are 15 residues in the CDR3. CDR1 and CDR2 from the germline V gene are LGHNA and YSLEER. Between the trimmed V and J ends, which lost 2 bases and 3 bases, there was a span of 14 bases.